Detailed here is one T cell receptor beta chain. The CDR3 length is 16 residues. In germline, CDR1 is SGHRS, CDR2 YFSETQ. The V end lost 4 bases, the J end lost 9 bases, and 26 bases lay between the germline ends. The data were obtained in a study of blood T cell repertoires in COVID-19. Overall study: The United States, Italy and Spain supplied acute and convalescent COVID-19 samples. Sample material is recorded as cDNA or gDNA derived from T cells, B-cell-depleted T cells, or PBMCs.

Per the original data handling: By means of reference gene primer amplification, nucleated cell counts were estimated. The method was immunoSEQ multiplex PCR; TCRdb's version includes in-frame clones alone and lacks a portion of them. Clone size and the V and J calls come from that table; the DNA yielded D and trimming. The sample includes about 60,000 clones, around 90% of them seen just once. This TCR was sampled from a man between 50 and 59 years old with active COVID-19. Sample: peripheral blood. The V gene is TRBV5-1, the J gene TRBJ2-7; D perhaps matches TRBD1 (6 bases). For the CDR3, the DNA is TGCGCCAGCAGCAGGACCAGGGGTCCAACCCCCTTGCCGCAGTACTTC. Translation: CASSRTRGPTPLPQYF.